What follows are 10 T cell receptor beta chains derived from one specimen sequenced in a study of PD-L1 blockade in urothelial cancer. Profiled with immunoSEQ multiplex PCR; TCRdb holds only in-frame clones, not every one. The table shows about 120,000 clones, with roughly 82% occurring only once. Sample time point: peripheral blood 6 weeks after treatment start. Sequencing was performed on PBMCs, taken around atezolizumab (anti-PD-L1) treatment. These receptor sequences come from a man aged 45-60 years with urothelial cancer.

The chain is built from TRBV28 and TRBJ2-1; 7 bases agree with TRBD2. J lost 8 bases, V lost 2 bases, and 3 bases had no gene match. This CDR3 has 13 residues. Germline V CDR1 and CDR2: MDHEN, SYDVKM. In nucleotides, the CDR3 is TGTGCCAGCAGTTTAGGGACTAATTATGAGCAGTTCTTC. Translation gives CASSLGTNYEQFF.

This chain joins TRBV7-6 and TRBJ2-5; D perhaps matches TRBD1 (5 bases). Per the germline V gene, CDR1 is SGHVS and CDR2 is FNYEAQ. V was pared by 1 base and J by 1 base, with 19 bases between. The CDR3 spans 18 residues. This CDR3 reads CASSLGQTSLPSQETQYF. The CDR3 region has the DNA TGTGCCAGCAGCTTAGGACAGACCTCCCTTCCAAGCCAAGAGACCCAGTACTTC.

V usage is TRBV6-5 and J usage is TRBJ2-3; D perhaps matches TRBD1 (6 bases). The CDR3 sequence is 14 residues long. Germline V CDR1 and CDR2: MNHEY, SVGAGI. Trimming removed 2 bases from V and 4 bases from J, with 10 bases in between. The CDR3, as DNA: TGTGCCAGCAGTTACAATGGGGGCGCAGATACGCAGTATTTT. It specifies CASSYNGGADTQYF.

The V and J genes are TRBV5-6 and TRBJ1-1; D possibly corresponds to TRBD1 (5 bases). Germline V gene sequence: CDR1 SGHDT, CDR2 YYEEEE. The CDR3 has 14 amino acids. The V and J ends lost 4 bases and 1 base respectively, with 11 bases between them. CDR3 nucleotides: TGTGCCAGCAGCAAATACAGGAAGAACACTGAAGCTTTCTTT. It encodes CASSKYRKNTEAFF.

The genes are TRBV6-1 and TRBJ1-3; D not resolved. The CDR3 consists of 16 residues. The V and J ends lost 1 base and 4 bases respectively, with 14 bases between them. Germline CDR1 is MNHNS and CDR2 is SASEGT. CDR3 in DNA: TGTGCCAGCAGTGAAGGCGGGGTTCGAGGAGGAAACACCATATATTTT. Residues: CASSEGGVRGGNTIYF.

V gene TRBV4-1 combines with J gene TRBJ2-2; 7 nucleotides match TRBD2. J was trimmed by 4 bases and V by 4 bases; bases with no gene match: 12. This CDR3 is built from 17 residues. CDR1 MGHRA and CDR2 YSYEKL come from the germline V gene. CDR3 DNA: TGCGCCAGCAGCCTAACGGAGTCTAGCGGAGGCACCGGGGAGCTGTTTTTT. Translation: CASSLTESSGGTGELFF.

The chain uses TRBV6-5 and TRBJ2-3; tentatively, D is TRBD2 (7 bases). The V end was cut by 7 bases, the J end by 2 bases, with 16 bases between. Germline V CDR1 and CDR2: MNHEY, SVGAGI. The CDR3 is made up of 15 amino acids. The CDR3 here is CASTYGGGLTDTQYF. Here the CDR3 DNA reads TGTGCCAGCACCTATGGGGGGGGGCTCACAGATACGCAGTATTTT.

The rearrangement uses TRBV9 and TRBJ2-7; 9 bases line up with TRBD2. The CDR3 has 15 amino acids. The V segment lost 0 bases and the J segment 2 bases; nucleotides outside the gene matches: 3. CDR1 is SGDLS, CDR2 YYNGEE, per germline. In DNA form, the CDR3 reads TGTGCCAGCAGCGTAGGGAGCGGGGGGACCTACGAGCAGTACTTC. This codes for CASSVGSGGTYEQYF.

The V call is TRBV18, the J call TRBJ1-5; D is perhaps TRBD1 (5 bases). V lost 1 base and J 2 bases, leaving 12 bases between the germline ends. From germline, CDR1 is KGHSH and CDR2 LQKENI. This CDR3 has 16 amino acids. CDR3 amino acids: CASSPLAGSGNQPQHF. The CDR3 DNA sequence: TGTGCCAGCTCACCACTGGCAGGGTCTGGCAATCAGCCCCAGCATTTT.

V and J are TRBV13 and TRBJ2-7, with 8 bases matching TRBD2. V dropped 5 bases and J dropped 0; count of bases not matched to a gene: 21. CDR1 and CDR2 (germline): PRHDT, FYEKMQ (reference sequence). The CDR3 consists of 20 residues. CDR3 DNA sequence: TGTGCCAGCAGCCCCAAACTAGCGGTCCTCAACCCCCGCAGCTCCTACGAGCAGTACTTC. It is translated as CASSPKLAVLNPRSSYEQYF. The whole variable domain, filled in from reference TRBV13 and TRBJ2-7, reads AAGVIQSPRHLIKEKRETATLKCYPIPRHDTVYWYQQGPGQDPQFLISFYEKMQSDKGSIPDRFSAQQFSDYHSELNMSSLELGDSALYFCASSPKLAVLNPRSSYEQYFGPGTRLTVT.